The sequence of this T cell receptor beta chain was determined in a study of control samples from healthy donors and cancer patients. V was clipped by 4 bases and J by 0 bases, with 9 bases between them. The CDR3 is made up of 14 amino acids. CDR1 GTSNPN and CDR2 SVGIG come from the germline V gene (reference sequence). Clones were read by immunoSEQ multiplex PCR, and TCRdb kept only the in-frame ones, dropping some. In the table there are some 130,000 clones, 80% to 95% of which are singletons. The rearrangement uses TRBV30 and TRBJ2-2; D call uncertain. Sequenced material: blood. The sequence came from a man aged 35-49 years in good health. The DNA of the CDR3 is TGTGCCTGGAAGGAATCAGCGAACACCGGGGAGCTGTTTTTT. This encodes CAWKESANTGELFF. Full variable domain (remainder filled in from reference TRBV30 and TRBJ2-2): SQTIHQWPATLVQPVGSPLSLECTVEGTSNPNLYWYRQAAGRGLQLLFYSVGIGQISSEVPQNLSASRPQDRQFILSSKKLLLSDSGFYLCAWKESANTGELFFGEGSRLTVL.